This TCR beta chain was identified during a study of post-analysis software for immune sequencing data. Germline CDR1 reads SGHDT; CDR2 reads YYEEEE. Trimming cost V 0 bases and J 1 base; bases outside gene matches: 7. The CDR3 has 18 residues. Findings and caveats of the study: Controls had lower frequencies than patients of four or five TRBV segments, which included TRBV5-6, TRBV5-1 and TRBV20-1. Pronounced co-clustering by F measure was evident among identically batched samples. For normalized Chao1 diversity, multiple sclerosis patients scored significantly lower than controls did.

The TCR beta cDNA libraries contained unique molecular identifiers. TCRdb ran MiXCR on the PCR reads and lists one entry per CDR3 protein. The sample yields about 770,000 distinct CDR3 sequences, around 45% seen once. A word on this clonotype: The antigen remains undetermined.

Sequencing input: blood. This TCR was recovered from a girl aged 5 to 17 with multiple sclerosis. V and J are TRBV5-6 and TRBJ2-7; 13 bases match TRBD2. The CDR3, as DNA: TGTGCCAGCAGCTTGGTATTAGGACTAGCGGGAGAGTCCTACGAGCAGTACTTC. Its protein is CASSLVLGLAGESYEQYF.